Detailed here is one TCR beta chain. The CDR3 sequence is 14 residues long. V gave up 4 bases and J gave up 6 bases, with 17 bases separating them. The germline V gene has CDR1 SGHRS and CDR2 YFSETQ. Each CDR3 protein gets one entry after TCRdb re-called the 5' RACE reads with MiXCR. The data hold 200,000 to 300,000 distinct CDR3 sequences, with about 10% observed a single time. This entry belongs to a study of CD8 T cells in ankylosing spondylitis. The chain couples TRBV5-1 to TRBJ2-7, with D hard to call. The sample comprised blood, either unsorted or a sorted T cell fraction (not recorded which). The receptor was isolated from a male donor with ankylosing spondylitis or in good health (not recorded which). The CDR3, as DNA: TGCGCCAGCAGCCCGGACGGGTCGTGGGGCGAGCAGTACTTC. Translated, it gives CASSPDGSWGEQYF.